This T cell receptor (beta chain) was recovered during a study of cytomegalovirus exposure and HLA in healthy donors. CDR3 size: 15 residues. Trimming cost V 0 bases and J 2 bases, with 10 bases left between them. The V gene's germline CDR1 is MNHEY and CDR2 SVGAGI. TCRdb's copy holds only in-frame clones and misses some; the assay was immunoSEQ multiplex PCR. The sample has more than 100,000 clones, roughly 90% seen once; the top ten hold over 6%. This chain joins TRBV6-5 and TRBJ2-5; D is uncertain. The source is a woman between 18 and 29 years old in good health and CMV-seropositive. The sequencing sample was made of PBMCs. The CDR3 reads CASSYSIRFQETQYF. The CDR3 bases are TGTGCCAGCAGTTACTCGATACGGTTTCAAGAGACCCAGTACTTC.